Below, one T cell receptor beta chain is given with its context. This entry is derived from a study of blood T cell repertoires in COVID-19. About the study: Whether acute or convalescent, the COVID-19 samples came from the United States, Italy and Spain. Nucleic acid was either cDNA or gDNA, and it came from T cells, B-cell-depleted T cells, or PBMCs.

The CDR3 covers 19 residues. V gave up 7 bases and J gave up 1 base; unmatched junction bases: 14. Germline CDR1 reads WNHNN; CDR2 reads SYGVQD (reference sequence). In the study's own analysis: Scientists estimated how many nucleated cells there were by amplifying reference gene primers. Clones were read by immunoSEQ multiplex PCR, and TCRdb kept only the in-frame ones, dropping some. V and J calls plus clone size are reproduced from that table; the DNA served to infer D and trimming. The repertoire consists of tens of thousands of clones, with more than 85% occurring once and the leading ten covering around 3.9%.

The receptor's source is a man aged 45 to 65 with acute or convalescent COVID-19. This chain connects TRBV10-1 to TRBJ2-1; TRBD2 matches at 12 bases. Sample: peripheral blood. This CDR3 reads CASTGLAGTAGRSYNEQFF. In nucleotides, the CDR3 is TGCGCCAGCACTGGACTAGCGGGAACCGCTGGGCGTTCCTACAATGAGCAGTTCTTC.